Presented here are 17 T cell receptor beta chains from one specimen sequenced in a study of T cell changes during pregnancy in multiple sclerosis. The method was immunoSEQ multiplex PCR; TCRdb's version includes in-frame clones alone and lacks a portion of them. The top ten clones hold 0.13% to 0.15% of a sample with about 75,000 clones, nearly 95% of them seen once. The sequences come from CD4+ T cells from peripheral blood mononuclear cells, collected after pregnancy. The receptor source for this set is a female donor with multiple sclerosis, enrolled in a pregnancy study.

The rearrangement links TRBV23-1 to TRBJ2-7, with 7 bases lining up with TRBD2. TRBV23-1 is flagged as an ORF with uncertain function. V gave up 6 bases and J gave up 2 bases; unmatched junction bases: 13. The CDR3 runs to 16 residues. CDR3 sequence (DNA): TGCGCCAGCAGCCCGCCCTGGGGGGGAGGGCCCTACGAGCAGTACTTC. Residues: CASSPPWGGGPYEQYF.

The chain links TRBV15 to TRBJ2-6; 7 nucleotides agree with TRBD1. The CDR3 covers 16 residues. Per the germline V gene, CDR1 is LNHNV and CDR2 is YYDKDF (reference sequence). J lost 4 bases, V lost 1 base, and 4 bases had no gene match. CDR3 in DNA: TGTGCCACCAGCAGAGGTGGGACAGTCGGGGCCAACGTCCTGACTTTC. Translating it yields CATSRGGTVGANVLTF.

The chain joins TRBV28 to TRBJ1-5; TRBD1 matches at 10 bases. The V gene's germline CDR1 is MDHEN and CDR2 SYDVKM. Trimming cost V 7 bases and J 7 bases; bases outside gene matches: 7. The CDR3 contains 14 residues. Here the CDR3 reads CASTIRDRGQPQHF. CDR3 coding DNA: TGTGCCAGCACCATCCGGGACAGGGGACAGCCCCAGCATTTT.

In its sample, this clone was seen once. This chain links TRBV18 with TRBJ2-3, with 10 bases matching TRBD1. The CDR3 is 15 residues long. The J segment lost 3 bases and the V segment lost 6 bases, leaving 6 bases of the junction unmatched. CDR1 and CDR2 from the germline V gene are KGHSH and LQKENI. CDR3 residues: CASSRDRGRTDTQYF. The DNA of the CDR3 is TGTGCCAGCTCGCGTGACAGGGGGCGAACAGATACGCAGTATTTT.

The chain has TRBV27 and TRBJ1-2; 7 bases are a match to TRBD1. Germline CDR1 is MNHEY and CDR2 is SMNVEV (reference sequence). The CDR3 is 12 amino acids. V lost 6 bases to trimming and J lost 4 bases; unmatched junction nucleotides: 2. CDR3 DNA: TGTGCCAGCAGGGGACAGCTCTATGGCTACACCTTC. Its translation: CASRGQLYGYTF.

The chain links TRBV7-9 to TRBJ2-1, with D hard to call. In germline, CDR1 is SEHNR, CDR2 FQNEAQ (reference sequence). The CDR3 runs 14 residues. V was cut by 1 base and J by 3 bases, with 7 bases left in between. This CDR3 is CASSLVASYNEQFF. DNA of the CDR3: TGTGCCAGCAGCTTAGTAGCCAGCTACAATGAGCAGTTCTTC. Based on the CDR3 plus reference TRBV7-9 and TRBJ2-1, the full variable domain is DTGVSQNPRHKITKRGQNVTFRCDPISEHNRLYWYRQTLGQGPEFLTYFQNEAQLEKSRLLSDRFSAERPKGSFSTLEIQRTEQGDSAMYLCASSLVASYNEQFFGPGTRLTVL.

This rearrangement joins TRBV9 to TRBJ2-3; D not resolved. The CDR3 contains 16 residues. V was pared by 3 bases and J by 1 base, with 15 bases between. The germline V gene has CDR1 SGDLS and CDR2 YYNGEE. The CDR3 DNA sequence: TGTGCCAGCAGCGGCCGAGTTTCCATCCGCACAGATACGCAGTATTTT. Translating gives CASSGRVSIRTDTQYF. Drawing the rest from reference TRBV9 and TRBJ2-3, the complete variable domain is DSGVTQTPKHLITATGQRVTLRCSPRSGDLSVYWYQQSLDQGLQFLIQYYNGEERAKGNILERFSAQQFPDLHSELNLSSLELGDSALYFCASSGRVSIRTDTQYFGPGTRLTVL.

The chain couples TRBV29-1 to TRBJ2-7; possibly TRBD2 for D (6 bases). Per germline, CDR1 SQVTM and CDR2 ANQGSEA. V was trimmed by 4 bases and J by 6 bases, leaving 22 bases between them. CDR3 length: 15 residues. CDR3 in DNA: TGCAGCGTTGGCGAGAGCGGGTTAGCATGGGGCGAGCAGTACTTC. Protein sequence: CSVGESGLAWGEQYF.

The V call is TRBV6-1, the J call TRBJ2-3; TRBD2 aligns across 13 bases. This CDR3 spans 15 amino acids. Germline CDR1 and CDR2: MNHNS and SASEGT. V gave up 6 bases and J gave up 3 bases; unmatched junction bases: 3. The CDR3 reads CASSGGLAGTDTQYF. The CDR3 nucleotides are TGTGCCAGCAGCGGGGGACTAGCGGGAACAGATACGCAGTATTTT.

This chain uses TRBV2 with TRBJ1-5; TRBD1 aligns across 8 bases. Germline CDR1 is SNHLY and CDR2 is FYNNEI. CDR3 length equals 15 residues. The V segment lost 7 bases and the J segment 4 bases; nucleotides outside the gene matches: 9. The CDR3 here is CASKTGGTGNQPQHF. CDR3 coding DNA: TGTGCCAGCAAAACAGGGGGGACCGGGAATCAGCCCCAGCATTTT.

The chain links TRBV5-6 to TRBJ2-7, with 8 nucleotides matching TRBD2. The trim removed 4 bases at V and 4 bases at J, leaving 10 bases unmatched. The CDR3 runs to 15 residues. Germline V gives CDR1 SGHDT, CDR2 YYEEEE. The CDR3 sequence: CASSGPGLGAYEQYF. The CDR3 nucleotides are TGTGCCAGCAGCGGTCCGGGACTAGGAGCGTACGAGCAGTACTTC.

This chain uses TRBV4-2 with TRBJ2-1; D is ambiguous. The CDR3 has 16 residues. CDR1 and CDR2 (germline): LGHNA, YNFKEQ. V was clipped by 0 bases and J by 0 bases, with 9 bases between them. The CDR3 sequence: CASSQESEASYNEQFF. In DNA, the CDR3 is TGTGCCAGCAGCCAAGAGAGCGAGGCCTCCTACAATGAGCAGTTCTTC.

The rearrangement uses TRBV5-6 and TRBJ1-2, with 9 positions matching TRBD1. Per the germline V gene, CDR1 is SGHDT and CDR2 is YYEEEE. With V trimmed by 5 bases and J by 7 bases, 9 bases remained unmatched. This CDR3 is 14 amino acids long. In DNA form, the CDR3 reads TGTGCCAGCAGGCCCTGGACAGGGGTGTTTGGCTACACCTTC. Its translation: CASRPWTGVFGYTF.

V usage is TRBV5-1 and J usage is TRBJ2-3, with a weak D call TRBD2 (5 bases). The CDR3 consists of 16 residues. Trimming shortened V by 0 bases and J by 1 base, and 12 bases separated the two germline ends. Germline lookup yields CDR1 SGHRS and CDR2 YFSETQ. The CDR3 reads CASSLALASRTDTQYF. DNA for the CDR3: TGCGCCAGCAGCTTGGCCTTAGCGTCTCGCACAGATACGCAGTATTTT.

V is TRBV28 and J is TRBJ2-1; D call uncertain. The V end was cut by 3 bases, the J end by 9 bases, with 15 bases between. The CDR3 totals 14 residues. Germline assignment: CDR1 MDHEN and CDR2 SYDVKM. The CDR3 sequence is CASSFEPKLSEQFF. The CDR3 nucleotides are TGTGCCAGCAGTTTTGAACCCAAGCTTAGTGAGCAGTTCTTC.

V usage is TRBV19 and J usage is TRBJ1-1; TRBD1 matches at 9 bases. The CDR3 extends over 20 amino acids. The V segment lost 7 bases and the J segment 2 bases; nucleotides outside the gene matches: 23. Per the germline V gene, CDR1 is LNHDA and CDR2 is SQIVND (reference sequence). The CDR3 nucleotides are TGTGCCAGTATGGAATATTTGGGGGACAGGGCCAACACTAGAAACACTGAAGCTTTCTTT. This encodes CASMEYLGDRANTRNTEAFF. The whole variable domain, filled in from reference TRBV19 and TRBJ1-1, reads DGGITQSPKYLFRKEGQNVTLSCEQNLNHDAMYWYRQDPGQGLRLIYYSQIVNDFQKGDIAEGYSVSREKKESFPLTVTSAQKNPTAFYLCASMEYLGDRANTRNTEAFFGQGTRLTVV.

The chain uses TRBV2 and TRBJ2-7; 8 positions match TRBD1. Germline trimming cut 8 bases from V and 2 bases from J; bases unmatched to any gene: 5. Germline lookup yields CDR1 SNHLY and CDR2 FYNNEI. This CDR3 has 13 amino acids. CDR3 sequence: CASRRDRTYEQYF. CDR3 DNA: TGTGCCAGCCGAAGGGACAGGACCTACGAGCAGTACTTC.